This T cell receptor (beta chain) was captured in a study of T cells in Graves' hyperthyroidism and ophthalmopathy. Regarding the study as a whole: The model forecast ophthalmopathy, anticipating it by a median roughly 6 months before onset. Also found in blood were most expanded thyroid clonotypes above 0.001. Through a model of 13 V-J features, ophthalmopathy was separated from stable hyperthyroidism.

Trimming removed 5 bases at V and 4 bases at J, with 15 bases between. The CDR3 totals 15 residues. Germline lookup yields CDR1 MNHNS and CDR2 SASEGT. Based on clinical symptoms, serum thyroxine and TRAb, thyroid ultrasound and orbital computed tomography, diagnoses were reached. Authors of the study amplified TCR beta CDR3 regions from RNA transcripts. The primer set for the first-round RT-PCR of the TCR CDR3 was HTBI. Using its own MiXCR run on the multiplex PCR reads, TCRdb lists one record per CDR3 protein. The data contain 500,000 to 650,000 distinct CDR3 sequences, 17% of them seen just once; the ten biggest clones take up 15% to 20%. This clonotype came up many times. What it binds is unknown.

The sample was blood. The sequence was obtained from a woman aged 18-30 years with Graves' ophthalmopathy. The V gene is TRBV6-1, the J gene TRBJ1-5; D is unresolved. DNA for the CDR3: TGTGCCAGCAGTCCGCAACGTCAGCAAAATCAGCCCCAGCATTTT. Its translation is CASSPQRQQNQPQHF.